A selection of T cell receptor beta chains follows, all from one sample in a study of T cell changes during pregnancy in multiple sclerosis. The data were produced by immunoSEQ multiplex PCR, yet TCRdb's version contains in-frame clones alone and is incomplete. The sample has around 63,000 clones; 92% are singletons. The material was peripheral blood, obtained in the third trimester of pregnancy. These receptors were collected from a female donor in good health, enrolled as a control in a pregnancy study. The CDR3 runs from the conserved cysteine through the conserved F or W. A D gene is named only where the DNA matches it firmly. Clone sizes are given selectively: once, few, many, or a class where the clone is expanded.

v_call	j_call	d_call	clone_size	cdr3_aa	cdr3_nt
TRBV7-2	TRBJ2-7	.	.	CASSPVGGTVEQYF	TGTGCCAGCAGCCCCGTGGGGGGTACAGTCGAGCAGTACTTC
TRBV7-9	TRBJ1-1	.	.	CASQLNTEAFF	TGTGCCAGCCAATTGAACACTGAAGCTTTCTTT
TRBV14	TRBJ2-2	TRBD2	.	CASSNRPGRSTSPGELFF	TGTGCCAGCAGCAATCGGCCCGGGAGGTCGACGTCCCCCGGGGAGCTGTTTTTT
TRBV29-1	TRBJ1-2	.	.	CSAGLGLYGYTF	TGCAGCGCCGGACTCGGGTTGTATGGCTACACCTTC
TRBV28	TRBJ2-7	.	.	CASSYSEQYF	TGTGCCAGCAGTTACTCGGAGCAGTACTTC
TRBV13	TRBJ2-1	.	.	CASSLDGGGQVIYNEQFF	TGTGCCAGCAGCTTAGATGGGGGGGGGCAAGTTATCTACAATGAGCAGTTCTTC
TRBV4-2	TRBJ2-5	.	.	CASSQERGRETQYF	TGTGCCAGCAGCCAAGAGAGGGGGAGAGAGACCCAGTACTTC
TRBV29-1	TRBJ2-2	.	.	CSAEGVLDTGELFF	TGCAGCGCCGAGGGGGTATTAGACACCGGGGAGCTGTTTTTT
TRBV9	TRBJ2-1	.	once	CASSVELQGYRHNEQFF	TGTGCCAGCAGCGTAGAATTACAGGGTTATCGACACAATGAGCAGTTCTTC
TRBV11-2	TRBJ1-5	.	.	CASSLGYTGPGGGPQHF	TGTGCCAGCAGTTTAGGGTACACGGGCCCCGGAGGTGGGCCCCAGCATTTT
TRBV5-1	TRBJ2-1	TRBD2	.	CATSRGGGAYNEQFF	TGCGCCACCAGTCGTGGCGGGGGGGCATACAATGAGCAGTTCTTC
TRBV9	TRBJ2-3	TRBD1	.	CASSPRAQGDPDTQYF	TGTGCCAGCAGCCCCAGGGCCCAGGGGGACCCAGATACGCAGTATTTT
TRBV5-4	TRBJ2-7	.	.	CASSLDRSSYEQYF	TGTGCCAGCAGCTTGGACAGGTCTTCCTACGAGCAGTACTTC
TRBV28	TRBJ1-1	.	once	CASSSVLGGGWTEAFF	TGTGCCAGCAGTTCGGTCCTGGGAGGGGGTTGGACTGAAGCTTTCTTT
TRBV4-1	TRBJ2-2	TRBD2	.	CASSHGGVNTGELFF	TGCGCCAGCAGCCACGGGGGGGTGAACACCGGGGAGCTGTTTTTT
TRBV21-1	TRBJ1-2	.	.	CASSKAGSYREGGYTF	TGTGCCAGCAGCAAAGCGGGATCCTACAGGGAAGGGGGCTACACCTTC
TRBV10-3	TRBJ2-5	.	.	CAISIRGGPQETQYF	TGTGCCATCAGCATTAGGGGGGGCCCCCAAGAGACCCAGTACTTC
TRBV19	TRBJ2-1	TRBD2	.	CASSKGGRATGNEQFF	TGTGCCAGTAGTAAGGGAGGGAGGGCTACTGGCAATGAGCAGTTCTTC
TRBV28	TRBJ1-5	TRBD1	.	CASSSPRQGYQPQHF	TGTGCCAGCAGTTCCCCCCGACAGGGGTATCAGCCCCAGCATTTT
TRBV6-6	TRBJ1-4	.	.	CASSYSPGLGEKLFF	TGTGCCAGCAGTTACTCCCCTGGGCTGGGTGAAAAACTGTTTTTT
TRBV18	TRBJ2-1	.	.	CASSKDKMRQVYNEQFF	TGTGCCAGCTCAAAGGACAAAATGAGACAGGTCTACAATGAGCAGTTCTTC
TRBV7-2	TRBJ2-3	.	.	CASSFQLVDTQYF	TGTGCCAGCAGCTTTCAGCTAGTTGATACGCAGTATTTT
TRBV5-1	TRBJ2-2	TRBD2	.	CASSPGLAIAGELFF	TGCGCCAGCAGCCCGGGACTAGCAATCGCCGGGGAGCTGTTTTTT
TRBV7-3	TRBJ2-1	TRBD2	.	CASSLSGRVNEQFF	TGTGCCAGCAGCTTAAGCGGGAGGGTGAATGAGCAGTTCTTC
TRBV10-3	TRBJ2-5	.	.	CAISDKETQYF	TGTGCCATCAGTGACAAAGAGACCCAGTACTTC
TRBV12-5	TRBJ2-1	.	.	CASGLSYNEQFF	TGTGCTAGTGGTCTCAGCTACAATGAGCAGTTCTTC
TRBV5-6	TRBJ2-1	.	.	CASSLLSTTHYNEQFF	TGTGCCAGCAGCTTGTTATCTACTACTCACTACAATGAGCAGTTCTTC
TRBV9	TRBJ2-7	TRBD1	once	CASSLGQGSYEQYF	TGTGCCAGCAGCCTGGGACAGGGCTCCTACGAGCAGTACTTC
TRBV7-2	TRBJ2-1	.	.	CASSFTGNEQFF	TGTGCCAGCAGCTTCACGGGCAATGAGCAGTTCTTC
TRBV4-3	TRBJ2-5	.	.	CASSQGQWETQYF	TGCGCCAGCAGCCAAGGGCAATGGGAGACCCAGTACTTC
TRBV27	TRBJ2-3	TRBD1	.	CASSLSIPDRASTDTQYF	TGTGCCAGCAGTTTATCGATCCCGGACAGGGCTAGCACAGATACGCAGTATTTT
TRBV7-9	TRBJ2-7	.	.	CASSQGAPKVYEQYF	TGTGCCAGCAGCCAAGGGGCACCCAAGGTCTACGAGCAGTACTTC
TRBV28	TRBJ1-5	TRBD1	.	CASSLHSGQGAPGNQPQHF	TGTGCCAGCAGTTTACACTCCGGACAGGGGGCGCCGGGCAATCAGCCCCAGCATTTT
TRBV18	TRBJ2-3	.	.	CASSPQGTVLTDTQYF	TGTGCCAGCTCACCACAGGGGACTGTACTCACAGATACGCAGTATTTT
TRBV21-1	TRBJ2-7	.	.	CATGGGKSLYEQYF	TGTGCCACCGGGGGGGGGAAAAGTCTCTACGAGCAGTACTTC
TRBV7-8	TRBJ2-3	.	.	CASSRLRSTDTQYF	TGTGCCAGCAGCCGTCTACGCAGCACAGATACGCAGTATTTT
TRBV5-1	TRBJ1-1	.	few	CASSPRGTEAFF	TGCGCCAGCAGCCCAAGGGGGACTGAAGCTTTCTTT
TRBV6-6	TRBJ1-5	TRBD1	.	CASSRDRAGDQPQHF	TGTGCCAGCAGTCGGGACAGGGCTGGGGACCAGCCCCAGCATTTT
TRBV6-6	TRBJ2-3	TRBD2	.	CASSQRLAGATDTQYF	TGTGCCAGCAGTCAGCGACTAGCGGGGGCCACGGATACGCAGTATTTT
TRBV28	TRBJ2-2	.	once	CASRPPGRFGELFF	TGTGCCAGCCGGCCGCCGGGGAGGTTCGGGGAGCTGTTTTTT
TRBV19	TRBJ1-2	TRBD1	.	CASSAPTGVTNYGYTF	TGTGCCAGTAGTGCGCCGACAGGGGTCACTAACTATGGCTACACCTTC
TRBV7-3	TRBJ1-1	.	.	CASSLGGGTEAFF	TGTGCCAGCAGCTTAGGGGGGGGCACTGAAGCTTTCTTT
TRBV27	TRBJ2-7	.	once	CASSFAVESSYEQYF	TGTGCCAGCAGTTTTGCGGTCGAAAGCTCCTACGAGCAGTACTTC
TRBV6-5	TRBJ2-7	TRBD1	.	CASTQGDSHYEQYF	TGTGCCAGCACCCAGGGGGACAGTCACTACGAGCAGTACTTC
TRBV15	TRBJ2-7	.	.	CATSRGGLSYEQYF	TGTGCCACCAGCAGAGGGGGGCTATCCTACGAGCAGTACTTC
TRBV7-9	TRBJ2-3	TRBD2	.	CASSLAGGDTQYF	TGTGCCAGCAGCTTAGCGGGAGGGGATACGCAGTATTTT
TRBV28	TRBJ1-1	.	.	CASRGRAYTEAFF	TGTGCCAGCAGGGGCAGGGCGTACACTGAAGCTTTCTTT
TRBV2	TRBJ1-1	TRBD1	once	CASSGGQGMEAFF	TGTGCCAGCAGTGGCGGACAGGGGATGGAAGCTTTCTTT
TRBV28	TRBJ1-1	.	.	CASKIGGTEAFF	TGTGCCAGCAAAATAGGGGGTACTGAAGCTTTCTTT
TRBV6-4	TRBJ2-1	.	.	CASSSLENPYYNEQFF	TGTGCCAGCAGTTCCCTGGAGAACCCCTACTACAATGAGCAGTTCTTC
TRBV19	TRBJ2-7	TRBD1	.	CASSRTGGYEQYF	TGTGCCAGTAGTAGGACAGGGGGGTACGAGCAGTACTTC
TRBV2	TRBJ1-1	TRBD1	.	CASSGGQGLNTEAFF	TGTGCCAGCAGCGGGGGACAGGGGCTGAACACTGAAGCTTTCTTT